This T cell receptor (beta chain) was retrieved from a study of early T cells in non-severe SARS-CoV-2 infection. At the level of the study: Chains were unpaired, as sequencing was done on bulk RNA from unsorted whole blood.

The table lists this clonotype with many counts. Attachment of unique molecular identifiers was made to individual cDNA molecules. One entry per CDR3 protein results from TCRdb running MiXCR on the 5' RACE reads. The data contain roughly 58,000 distinct CDR3 sequences, 6% to 7% of them seen just once; the ten biggest clones take up less than 5%. This CDR3 comprises 17 residues. The germline V gene encodes CDR1 SEHNR and CDR2 FQNEAQ (reference sequence). Trimming cost V 0 bases and J 2 bases, with 14 bases left between them. The gene calls are TRBV7-9 and TRBJ1-5; a possible D gene is TRBD1 (5 bases). This receptor was taken from an adult who was a healthcare worker with PCR-confirmed SARS-CoV-2 infection or an uninfected control (not recorded which). Sample: whole blood. This chain's CDR3 is CASSLAISTDGNQPQHF. The DNA of the CDR3 is TGTGCCAGCAGCTTAGCGATTTCGACAGATGGCAATCAGCCCCAGCATTTT. Using reference TRBV7-9 and TRBJ1-5 for the parts outside the CDR3, the full variable domain is DTGVSQNPRHKITKRGQNVTFRCDPISEHNRLYWYRQTLGQGPEFLTYFQNEAQLEKSRLLSDRFSAERPKGSFSTLEIQRTEQGDSAMYLCASSLAISTDGNQPQHFGDGTRLSIL.